This entry lists 4 T cell receptor beta chains sequenced from one sample in a study of T cells in Graves' hyperthyroidism and ophthalmopathy (dated by TCRdb to between 2017 and 2020). The library was produced with multiplex PCR. Sequencing took place on an Illumina HiSeq 2000. TCR beta CDR3 regions were amplified from RNA transcripts. The first round of RT-PCR for the TCR CDR3 was performed with the HTBI primer set and the Qiagen OneStep RT-PCR kit. TCRdb handled the public reads itself, with Q25 trimming in fastp and clone calling in MiXCR, and kept productive beta chains. Rows are unified per CDR3 protein, each entry keeping the most common DNA and genes. The sample table lists hundreds of thousands of distinct CDR3 sequences, 46% of them with a count of one. The ten largest clones add up to 8.2% of the sample. The sample consisted of peripheral blood or thyroid tissue (not recorded which). The receptors were sampled from a woman between 18 and 30 years old with Graves' hyperthyroidism. Donor details come from another sample of the same person, matched by shared clones.

This clonotype was observed many times. Written as DNA, the CDR3 is TGTGCCAGCAGGATTGGGAATTCACCCCTCCACTTT. Amino acid sequence: CASRIGNSPLHF. The J gene is TRBJ1-6, the V gene TRBV2; D gene uncertain. Trimming removed 6 bases from V and 7 bases from J, with 7 bases in between. The V gene's germline CDR1 is SNHLY and CDR2 FYNNEI. CDR3 length: 12 amino acids.

This clonotype has a handful of counts. V usage is TRBV19 and J usage is TRBJ1-5; 9 bases line up with TRBD1. Trimming cost V 6 bases and J 6 bases; bases outside gene matches: 15. This CDR3 contains 17 residues. Per germline, CDR1 LNHDA and CDR2 SQIVND (reference sequence). CDR3 bases: TGTGCCAGTAGCCAACAGGGAACGACAGGGGGTGGTCAGCCCCAGCATTTT. Protein product: CASSQQGTTGGGQPQHF.

This clonotype came up many times. The rearrangement joins TRBV2 to TRBJ2-7, with D tentatively TRBD1 or TRBD2 (6 bases each). Germline V gene sequence: CDR1 SNHLY, CDR2 FYNNEI. The CDR3 contains 10 residues. V gave up 8 bases and J gave up 13 bases, with 15 bases separating them. CDR3 nucleotides: TGTGCCAGCGACGGGGGCCAACGATACTTC. Its protein is CASDGGQRYF.

The chain joins TRBV5-2 to TRBJ2-7; TRBD1 is taken as the D call from the table, unchecked against the DNA. TRBV5-2 is assigned pseudogene status. This CDR3 has 13 amino acids. CDR3 in amino acids: CASKRQDDYEQYF. The DNA for the CDR3 is TGTGCCAGTAAACGACAGGATGACTACGAGCAGTACTTC.